This T cell receptor beta chain was sequenced for a study of blood T cell repertoires in COVID-19. About the research overall: Some COVID-19 samples were acute and others convalescent; all came from the United States, Italy and Spain. Sources were T cells, B-cell-depleted T cells, or PBMCs; the material itself was cDNA or gDNA.

Germline V lookup: CDR1 SGHNT, CDR2 YENEEA. This CDR3 is 14 amino acids long. V lost 0 bases, J lost 7 bases, and 11 bases lay in between. Authors' analysis steps: The assay estimated nucleated cells by amplifying reference gene primers. This table comes from immunoSEQ multiplex PCR, and its TCRdb copy is limited to in-frame clones, with some not included. The V and J calls and the clone size are those of that table, but D and trimming were determined from the DNA. The sample shows 140,000 or so clones, about four fifths of them seen only once. This chain joins TRBV11-3 and TRBJ2-3, with TRBD1 as a possible D gene (6 bases). Material: peripheral blood. The origin of this receptor is a man between 65 and 85 years old who had recovered from COVID-19. The CDR3 spells CASSLDLDSHTQYF. DNA of the CDR3: TGTGCCAGCAGCTTAGATCTGGACAGCCATACGCAGTATTTT.